This T cell receptor (beta chain) was obtained from a study of blood T cell repertoires in COVID-19. Across the whole study: T cells, B-cell-depleted T cells, or PBMCs provided the cDNA or gDNA that served as material.

In the source study's methods: Reference gene primer amplification gave estimated nucleated cell counts. Libraries were prepared by immunoSEQ multiplex PCR; TCRdb keeps only in-frame clonotypes and omits some of them. D and trimming come from the DNA, and the V and J calls and clone size come from that table. The sample contains about 170,000 clones, 83% of which appear only once. Trimming took off 3 bases at V and 2 bases at J, with 7 bases between the two ends. Per the germline V gene, CDR1 is SGDLS and CDR2 is YYNGEE. The CDR3 has 13 residues. Sample: peripheral blood. This rearrangement joins TRBV9 to TRBJ2-3; D possibly corresponds to TRBD1 (6 bases). This sequence was found in an elderly woman with acute or convalescent COVID-19. The CDR3 is CASSEGVTDTQYF. In DNA form, the CDR3 reads TGTGCCAGCAGCGAGGGGGTCACAGATACGCAGTATTTT.